This entry lists 19 T cell receptor beta chains sequenced from one sample in a study of regulatory T cells in long-lasting Graves disease (dated by TCRdb to the early 2020s). The time point label on this specimen signifies: newly diagnosed GD, antithyroid drugs for less than 3 months. RNA was extracted from PBMCs in TRIzol for both TCR sequencing and RNA sequencing. Libraries came from multiplex PCR. TCRdb records Illumina HiSeq 4000 as the sequencer. iRepertoire HTBI primers and Arm-PCR amplification of CDR3 regions were used to construct TCR beta libraries. Through fastp at Q25 and MiXCR, TCRdb rebuilt clones from the public reads, retaining in-frame beta chains. All rows with the same CDR3 protein become a single entry with the most common DNA and genes. Recorded for this sample are some 460,000 distinct CDR3 sequences; about a sixth of them occurred a single time. 12% of the sample belongs to the ten largest clones.

These same records also appear under a second study, on T cells in Graves' hyperthyroidism and ophthalmopathy.

Specimen: peripheral blood mononuclear cells (PBMCs), collected at new diagnosis, from a patient treated with antithyroid drugs. The receptors were gathered from a middle-aged man with Graves disease. Donor details come from another sample of the same person, matched by shared clones.

V gene TRBV19 combines with J gene TRBJ1-1, with 7 positions matching TRBD1. Trimming removed 4 bases from V and 3 bases from J; junction bases left unmatched: 8. The CDR3 is made up of 15 amino acids. The germline CDR1 and CDR2 sequences are LNHDA and SQIVND (reference sequence). The CDR3 spells CASSTRTGDYTEAFF. In nucleotides, the CDR3 is TGTGCCAGTAGTACCCGGACAGGCGACTACACTGAAGCTTTCTTT.

This clonotype was detected ten times or more. V is TRBV11-3 and J is TRBJ2-7, with D perhaps assigned TRBD1 or TRBD2 (6 bases each). Germline V gene lookup returns CDR1 SGHNT and CDR2 YENEEA. The length of the CDR3 is 16 residues. V lost 2 bases and J 0 bases, leaving 14 bases between the germline ends. CDR3 in DNA: TGTGCCAGCAGCTTATCGGGGGACACCCCCTCCTACGAGCAGTACTTC. Its translation is CASSLSGDTPSYEQYF.

This clonotype was seen at least ten times. The chain joins TRBV2 to TRBJ2-1, with D possibly matching TRBD2 (6 bases). Deletions cut 7 bases from V and 9 bases from J, with 19 bases between. The CDR3 covers 14 residues. CDR1 is SNHLY and CDR2 is FYNNEI in the germline V gene. CDR3 protein: CASNPRDHGSEQFF. The CDR3 DNA sequence: TGTGCCAGCAACCCAAGGGACCACGGGAGTGAGCAGTTCTTC.

There are many counts of this clonotype. The chain combines TRBV5-1 with TRBJ2-1, with unresolved D. The V end lost 1 base, the J end lost 0 bases, and 11 bases lay between the germline ends. The CDR3 is 16 amino acids. Germline CDR1 reads SGHRS; CDR2 reads YFSETQ. The CDR3 loop reads CASSLSGMSSYNEQFF. The CDR3 DNA follows: TGCGCCAGCAGCTTGTCTGGGATGAGCTCCTACAATGAGCAGTTCTTC.

This clonotype was seen a few times. CDR3 sequence (DNA): TGCGCCAGCAGCTCACTCCTTAACAGGAATACAGATACGCAGTATTTT. It is translated as CASSSLLNRNTDTQYF. The rearrangement joins TRBV5-1 to TRBJ2-3, with TRBD1 as a possible D gene (5 bases). Looked up from germline, CDR1 is SGHRS and CDR2 is YFSETQ. V was cut by 3 bases and J by 3 bases, with 17 bases left in between. The length of the CDR3 is 16 residues.

This clonotype has at least ten counts. The genes are TRBV6-1 and TRBJ1-1; TRBD1 is a possible D gene (6 bases). The germline V gene encodes CDR1 MNHNS and CDR2 SASEGT. V shed 6 bases and J shed 8 bases, with 22 bases lying between them. CDR3 length: 15 residues. The CDR3 spells CASSPKTAQGPEAFF. DNA of the CDR3: TGTGCCAGCAGCCCAAAGACCGCACAGGGACCAGAAGCTTTCTTT.

The gene calls are TRBV20-1 and TRBJ2-7, with D possibly TRBD1 on 6 matching bases. The CDR3 runs 16 residues. Trimming took 0 bases from V and 5 from J, leaving 20 bases between them. CDR1 DFQATT and CDR2 SNEGSKA come from the germline V gene (reference sequence). The CDR3 region is CSARDPGRATGNEQYF. In DNA, the CDR3 is TGCAGTGCTAGAGACCCCGGAAGGGCGACAGGAAACGAGCAGTACTTC.

This clonotype was seen a few times. The chain uses TRBV4-2 and TRBJ2-1; maybe TRBD2 (6 bases). Trimming pared 6 bases from V and 1 base from J, leaving 10 bases between. CDR1 and CDR2 (germline): LGHNA, YNFKEQ. This CDR3 is built from 14 residues. DNA for the CDR3: TGTGCCAGCAGTGGCGGGGCATCCTACAATGAGCAGTTCTTC. Amino acid sequence: CASSGGASYNEQFF.

This clonotype was seen many times. Germline and junction disagree at one end, which may indicate a read error. This rearrangement joins TRBV5-1 to TRBJ2-7; TRBD2 matches at 15 bases. The germline V gene encodes CDR1 SGHRS and CDR2 YFSETQ. This CDR3 spans 17 amino acids. The CDR3 DNA is TGTGCCAGCAGCTCCGGACTAGCGGGAGGGAGCTCCTACGAGCAGTACTTC. It translates to CASSSGLAGGSSYEQYF.

The chain couples TRBV20-1 to TRBJ1-2; the match to TRBD1 covers 8 bases. Germline-derived CDR1 and CDR2 are DFQATT and SNEGSKA (reference sequence). The junction had 9 bases not matched to a gene; V was cut back by 5 bases and J by 4 bases. This CDR3 comprises 14 residues. CDR3 amino acids: CSAPPGDRSYGYTF. CDR3 DNA sequence: TGCAGTGCTCCCCCAGGGGACAGGAGCTATGGCTACACCTTC.

This clonotype was observed a handful of times. V and J are TRBV15 and TRBJ2-1, with D possibly TRBD2 on 5 matching bases. The V end was cut by 4 bases, the J end by 6 bases, with 13 bases between. Germline V gives CDR1 LNHNV, CDR2 YYDKDF (reference sequence). The CDR3 loop spans 14 amino acids. This CDR3 is CATSISREFNEQFF. CDR3 DNA sequence: TGTGCCACCAGCATCTCCCGGGAATTCAATGAGCAGTTCTTC.

This clonotype came up a few times. The chain is built from TRBV5-4 and TRBJ1-6; D is unclear. The CDR3 spans 14 residues. Germline-derived CDR1 and CDR2 are SGHNT and YYREEE (reference sequence). V was shortened by 1 base and J by 8 bases, with 10 bases between the two germline ends. The CDR3 DNA reads TGTGCCAGCAGCTTGACTCAGAATGATTCACCCCTCCACTTT. As protein: CASSLTQNDSPLHF. Supplemented by reference TRBV5-4 and TRBJ1-6, the full variable domain reads ETGVTQSPTHLIKTRGQQVTLRCSSQSGHNTVSWYQQALGQGPQFIFQYYREEENGRGNFPPRFSGLQFPNYSSELNVNALELDDSALYLCASSLTQNDSPLHFGNGTRLTVT.

The V and J genes are TRBV29-1 and TRBJ2-1; TRBD2 matches 8 bases. V shed 4 bases, J shed 0 bases, and the junction held 8 bases outside the gene matches. In germline, CDR1 is SQVTM, CDR2 ANQGSEA. This CDR3 region has 16 residues. CDR3 protein: CSVVGGALHSYNEQFF. DNA of the CDR3: TGCAGCGTTGTCGGGGGGGCCCTTCACTCCTACAATGAGCAGTTCTTC.

This clonotype was detected many times. The CDR3 DNA reads TGTGCCAGCAGTGAAGCGGGAGGAATAGAGACCCAGTACTTC. It encodes CASSEAGGIETQYF. The chain couples TRBV2 to TRBJ2-5; TRBD2 is a possible D gene (6 bases). The CDR3 contains 14 residues. V was cut by 0 bases and J by 4 bases, with 9 bases left in between. Looked up from germline, CDR1 is SNHLY and CDR2 is FYNNEI.

This clonotype was seen more than once but under ten times. The J gene is TRBJ1-1, the V gene TRBV6-2 or TRBV6-3; no clear D. The CDR3 sequence is 13 residues long. V was cut by 0 bases and J by 7 bases, with 9 bases left in between. CDR1 MNHEY and CDR2 SVGEGT come from the germline V gene. The CDR3 coding sequence is TGTGCCAGCAGTTACTCAACTTTGGGTGAAGCTTTCTTT. Amino acids: CASSYSTLGEAFF.

This clonotype was seen ten or more times. The rearrangement joins TRBV28 to TRBJ2-5, with TRBD1 matching over 11 bases. Germline values: CDR1 MDHEN, CDR2 SYDVKM. This CDR3 comprises 15 residues. The V and J ends lost 7 bases and 7 bases, in that order; junction bases with no gene match: 11. The CDR3 region is CASTLRTGGARTQYF. DNA for the CDR3: TGTGCCAGCACCCTACGGACAGGGGGCGCGAGGACCCAGTACTTC.

This chain uses TRBV30 with TRBJ2-3, with D uncertain. Germline CDR1 and CDR2: GTSNPN and SVGIG (reference sequence). Deletions cut 5 bases from V and 3 bases from J, with 6 bases between. This CDR3 spans 11 amino acids. The CDR3 is CAWVETDTQYF. DNA of the CDR3: TGTGCCTGGGTAGAAACAGATACGCAGTATTTT.

The table lists this clonotype with a few counts. Given the absence of the conserved phenylalanine or tryptophan at the CDR3 end, a read error is likely. The chain combines TRBV28 with TRBJ1-5; D is unresolved. This CDR3 has 12 amino acids. V lost 8 bases and J 4 bases, leaving 9 bases between the germline ends. Looked up from germline, CDR1 is MDHEN and CDR2 is SYDVKM. The CDR3 DNA sequence: TGTGCCAGCCGTGGAGGTAATCAGCCCCAGCATCTT. It is translated as CASRGGNQPQHL.

This rearrangement joins TRBV11-2 to TRBJ1-2, with D maybe TRBD1 (6 bases). This CDR3 spans 14 amino acids. Trimming pared 2 bases from V and 4 bases from J, leaving 11 bases between. In germline, CDR1 is SGHAT, CDR2 FQNNGV. The CDR3 DNA reads TGTGCCAGCAGCTTACTAGGGGGAAGCTATGGCTACACCTTC. The encoded protein is CASSLLGGSYGYTF.